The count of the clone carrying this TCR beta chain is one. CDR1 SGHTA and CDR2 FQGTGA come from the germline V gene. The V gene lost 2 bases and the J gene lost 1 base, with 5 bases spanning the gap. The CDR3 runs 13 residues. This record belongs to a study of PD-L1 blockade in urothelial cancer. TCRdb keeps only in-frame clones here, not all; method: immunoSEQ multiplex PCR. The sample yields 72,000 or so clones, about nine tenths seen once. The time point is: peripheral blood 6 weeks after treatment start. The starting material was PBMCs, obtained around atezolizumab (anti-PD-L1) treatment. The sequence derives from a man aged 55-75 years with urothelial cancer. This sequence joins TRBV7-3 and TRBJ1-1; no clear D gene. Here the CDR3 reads CASSLQKNTEAFF. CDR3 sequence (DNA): TGTGCCAGCAGCTTACAAAAGAACACTGAAGCTTTCTTT.